This T cell receptor beta chain was documented in a study of blood T cell repertoires in COVID-19. Here immunoSEQ multiplex PCR was the method, and the copy in TCRdb shows in-frame clones only, minus some. This table holds over 85,000 clones, 70% to 90% found once. In germline, CDR1 is WNHNN, CDR2 SYGVQD (reference sequence). The CDR3 has 16 amino acids. Deletions cut 4 bases from V and 3 bases from J, with 16 bases between. The rearrangement uses TRBV10-1 and TRBJ2-1, with D perhaps TRBD2 (6 bases). The sequencing sample was made of peripheral blood. The TCR was taken from a woman aged 50 to 65 with acute or convalescent COVID-19. The CDR3, as DNA: TGCGCCAGCAGTGTGGAAGCGGAGGGAGGCTACAATGAGCAGTTCTTC. Protein: CASSVEAEGGYNEQFF.